A single sample gave rise to the 25 T cell receptor beta chains below, sequenced in a study of CD8+CD57+ T cells in acquired aplastic anemia. By flow cytometry, patients selected for sequencing had shown an expansion of CD8+CD57+ cells. Profiles of TCR beta VDJ and CDR3 were generated from a genomic DNA template. MiXCR was run by TCRdb on the reads, yielding one entry per CDR3 protein. The sample contains 160,000 or so distinct CDR3 sequences, roughly 48% of which appear only once. Sample: sorted CD4+, CD8+, or CD8+CD57+ T cells (not recorded which) from PBMCs. These receptors originate from a human donor with aplastic anemia.

This clonotype appeared once. The chain links TRBV12-3 or TRBV12-4 to TRBJ1-3, with 8 bases fitting TRBD1. V gave up 5 bases and J gave up 7 bases; unmatched junction bases: 7. The CDR3 covers 14 residues. The DNA for the CDR3 is TGTGCCAGCAGTGAAGGGGCAGGGGGCAACACCATATATTTT. Its translation is CASSEGAGGNTIYF.

This rearrangement joins TRBV15 to TRBJ2-1, with D perhaps matching TRBD1 or TRBD2 (6 bases each). The length of the CDR3 is 15 residues. Per the germline V gene, CDR1 is LNHNV and CDR2 is YYDKDF (reference sequence). The V and J ends lost 0 bases and 4 bases respectively, with 10 bases between them. Here the CDR3 reads CATSRDGGAYNEQFF. The CDR3 region has the DNA TGTGCCACCAGCAGAGACGGGGGCGCTTACAATGAGCAGTTCTTC.

This clonotype was recorded many times. CDR3 sequence (DNA): TGTGCCAGCAGCCCAGAGGGGGCCAACGTCCTGACTTTC. It encodes CASSPEGANVLTF. The chain joins TRBV7-2 to TRBJ2-6; no reliable D call. The CDR3 is 13 residues long. Germline V gene sequence: CDR1 SGHTA, CDR2 FQGNSA. V lost 5 bases and J lost 4, with 6 bases in between.

This sequence joins TRBV29-1 and TRBJ1-1; the D gene is possibly TRBD1 (5 bases). The CDR3 has 14 residues. The germline V gene has CDR1 SQVTM and CDR2 ANQGSEA. Trimming removed 3 bases at V and 6 bases at J, with 17 bases between. The CDR3 DNA is TGCAGCGTTGATCCAGGGTCGGGTTTGCCTGAAGCTTTCTTT. It codes for CSVDPGSGLPEAFF.

J is TRBJ1-5 and V is TRBV7-2, with D maybe TRBD1 (6 bases). This CDR3 has 15 amino acids. Per the germline V gene, CDR1 is SGHTA and CDR2 is FQGNSA. V lost 5 bases, J lost 0 bases, and 11 bases lay in between. The CDR3, as DNA: TGTGCCAGCAGCATCGGACAGCGTAGCAATCAGCCCCAGCATTTT. It codes for CASSIGQRSNQPQHF.

This chain joins TRBV27 and TRBJ2-7; 8 bases fit TRBD2. V dropped 8 bases and J dropped 0; count of bases not matched to a gene: 9. The CDR3 spans 15 residues. The V gene's germline CDR1 is MNHEY and CDR2 SMNVEV (reference sequence). CDR3 sequence: CASRPSGTSSYEQYF. Written as DNA, the CDR3 is TGTGCCAGCCGACCTTCCGGGACTAGCTCCTACGAGCAGTACTTC.

In its sample, this clonotype was seen once. V and J are TRBV2 and TRBJ2-1; 9 nucleotides match TRBD1. Germline V gene data show CDR1 as SNHLY and CDR2 as FYNNEI. The length of the CDR3 is 13 residues. The junction had 7 bases not matched to a gene; V was cut back by 8 bases and J by 8 bases. In DNA form, the CDR3 reads TGTGCCAGCGGGACAGGGTCAATATATGAGCAGTTCTTC. It translates to CASGTGSIYEQFF.

The rearrangement joins TRBV6-1 to TRBJ2-5; 8 bases are a match to TRBD2. The CDR3 is made up of 13 amino acids. CDR1 is MNHNS and CDR2 is SASEGT in the germline V gene. Losses at the gene ends were 4 bases for V and 7 bases for J; bases not matched to a gene: 5. The CDR3 region is CASSVRSGVTQYF. DNA of the CDR3: TGTGCCAGCAGTGTACGTAGCGGGGTGACCCAGTACTTC.

The gene calls are TRBV19 and TRBJ2-1; TRBD2 aligns across 14 bases. The V gene's germline CDR1 is LNHDA and CDR2 SQIVND (reference sequence). The ends lost 11 bases at V and 10 bases at J; junction bases unmatched: 10. The CDR3 has 14 amino acids. This CDR3 is CASKGTSGSGEQFF. CDR3 nucleotide sequence: TGTGCCTCAAAGGGGACTAGCGGGAGCGGGGAGCAGTTCTTC.

This clonotype has ten or more counts. This chain joins TRBV19 and TRBJ2-3; D is tentatively TRBD1 or TRBD2 (5 bases each). V gave up 2 bases and J gave up 6 bases, with 18 bases separating them. The CDR3 extends over 16 amino acids. Germline V CDR1 and CDR2: LNHDA, SQIVND (reference sequence). This CDR3 reads CASSIRGAASRDTQYF. The DNA of the CDR3 is TGTGCCAGTAGTATACGGGGCGCAGCAAGTAGGGATACGCAGTATTTT.

This chain links TRBV24-1 with TRBJ1-2; D uncertain. This CDR3 comprises 13 residues. Germline V CDR1 and CDR2: KGHDR, SFDVKD. V was trimmed by 3 bases and J by 8 bases, leaving 12 bases between them. CDR3 region: CATSDGNSLGYTF. In DNA form, the CDR3 reads TGTGCCACCAGTGATGGTAACAGTTTGGGCTACACCTTC.

The chain has TRBV25-1 and TRBJ2-2, with TRBD2 matching over 8 bases. Germline V gene data show CDR1 as MGHDK and CDR2 as SYGVNS. J gave up 2 bases and V 6 bases, and 11 bases lay outside the gene matches. This CDR3 has 17 amino acids. CDR3 nucleotides: TGTGCCAGCAGGGGAGGGACTAGTCTTCGAAACACCGGGGAGCTGTTTTTT. It specifies CASRGGTSLRNTGELFF. The variable domain in full, completed from reference TRBV25-1 and TRBJ2-2, reads EADIYQTPRYLVIGTGKKITLECSQTMGHDKMYWYQQDPGMELHLIHYSYGVNSTEKGDLSSESTVSRIRTEHFPLTLESARPSHTSQYLCASRGGTSLRNTGELFFGEGSRLTVL.

This clonotype was found many times. The chain recombines TRBV14 with TRBJ2-7; no clear D gene. CDR3 length equals 13 residues. Trimming shortened V by 1 base and J by 2 bases, and 6 bases separated the two germline ends. CDR1 SGHDN and CDR2 FVKESK come from the germline V gene. The CDR3 is CASSQGWPYEQYF. The CDR3 DNA reads as TGTGCCAGCAGCCAAGGTTGGCCCTACGAGCAGTACTTC.

This clonotype appeared many times. The chain combines TRBV3-1 with TRBJ1-1, with 7 bases matching TRBD1. CDR3 length: 14 amino acids. Unmatched junction bases numbered 7, after V lost 1 base and J lost 8 bases. CDR1 LGHDT and CDR2 YNNKEL come from the germline V gene (reference sequence). The CDR3 region is CASSQVPDRPEAFF. The CDR3 DNA reads as TGTGCCAGCAGCCAAGTCCCGGACAGGCCCGAAGCTTTCTTT.

This sequence joins TRBV10-3 and TRBJ2-7, with TRBD2 as a possible D gene (6 bases). The CDR3 has 14 amino acids. Trimming took 0 bases from V and 7 from J, leaving 13 bases between them. CDR1 is ENHRY, CDR2 SYGVKD, per germline. The CDR3 reads CAISESADGGEQYF. Written as DNA, the CDR3 is TGTGCCATCAGTGAGTCAGCTGATGGGGGGGAGCAGTACTTC.

This clonotype appeared many times. The chain links TRBV2 to TRBJ1-1, with a possible D match to TRBD1 (6 bases). The CDR3 sequence is 13 residues long. Trimming left V 8 bases short and J 2 bases short, with 12 bases between. Germline loops: CDR1 SNHLY, CDR2 FYNNEI. CDR3 DNA: TGTGCCAGCGGGGAACAGGGCAACACTGAAGCTTTCTTT. As protein: CASGEQGNTEAFF.

This chain connects TRBV6-4 to TRBJ1-5, with 9 positions matching TRBD1. The CDR3 length is 16 residues. J was trimmed by 2 bases and V by 6 bases; bases with no gene match: 8. Looked up from germline, CDR1 is MRHNA and CDR2 is SNTAGT. CDR3 sequence: CASSRQGGRGNQPQHF. For the CDR3, the DNA is TGTGCCAGCAGCAGACAGGGGGGTAGGGGCAATCAGCCCCAGCATTTT.

Notes on this clonotype: A read error may be the cause here, since a much bigger clone is one base away. J is TRBJ2-1 and V is TRBV5-1; 12 bases agree with TRBD2. V gave up 3 bases and J gave up 11 bases; unmatched junction bases: 12. Germline assignment: CDR1 SGHRS and CDR2 YFSETQ. This CDR3 has 16 residues. The DNA of the CDR3 is TGCGCCAGCAGCTCACGACTAGCGGGAGTTGGGTATCAGCAGTTCTTC. Translation: CASSSRLAGVGYQQFF.

This clonotype has at least ten counts. CDR3: CASSVEGTGTPLHF. The CDR3 nucleotides are TGTGCCAGCAGCGTAGAGGGGACAGGGACACCCCTCCACTTT. The rearrangement uses TRBV9 and TRBJ1-6, with TRBD1 matching over 9 bases. Losses at the gene ends were 0 bases for V and 11 bases for J; bases not matched to a gene: 3. The CDR3 is 14 amino acids. CDR1 and CDR2 (germline): SGDLS, YYNGEE.

The table lists this clonotype with a few counts. The V call is TRBV19, the J call TRBJ2-1; 7 nucleotides align to TRBD2. Germline trimming cut 6 bases from V and 1 base from J; bases unmatched to any gene: 3. Germline V lookup: CDR1 LNHDA, CDR2 SQIVND (reference sequence). CDR3 length equals 14 residues. The CDR3: CASRRLASYNEQFF. DNA of the CDR3: TGTGCCAGTAGGAGACTAGCTTCCTACAATGAGCAGTTCTTC. Variable domain in full (rest from reference TRBV19 and TRBJ2-1): DGGITQSPKYLFRKEGQNVTLSCEQNLNHDAMYWYRQDPGQGLRLIYYSQIVNDFQKGDIAEGYSVSREKKESFPLTVTSAQKNPTAFYLCASRRLASYNEQFFGPGTRLTVL.

Turning to this clonotype: Relative to the germline gene, one junction end is altered; a read error may explain this. The chain links TRBV24-1 to TRBJ1-4; tentative D call: TRBD1 (5 bases). Germline V gene sequence: CDR1 KGHDR, CDR2 SFDVKD. CDR3 length: 16 amino acids. The CDR3 here is CAPSDGGGRFLEKLFF. Here the CDR3 DNA reads TGTGCCCCCAGTGATGGGGGTGGCCGTTTTCTGGAAAAACTGTTTTTT.

V usage is TRBV24-1 and J usage is TRBJ2-7; TRBD1 matches 8 bases. V shed 11 bases and J 5 bases; nucleotides not matched to a gene: 7. The length of the CDR3 is 12 residues. Germline-derived CDR1 and CDR2 are KGHDR and SFDVKD. In DNA form, the CDR3 reads TGTGCCATCGGGACAGGCGGGGACGAGCAGTACTTC. Its translation is CAIGTGGDEQYF.

The V call is TRBV15, the J call TRBJ1-1, with a possible D match to TRBD1 (6 bases). Germline CDR1 reads LNHNV; CDR2 reads YYDKDF (reference sequence). V gave up 8 bases and J gave up 5 bases, with 9 bases separating them. CDR3 length: 11 residues. The CDR3 region has the DNA TGTGCCACCCTAGGACAGACTGAAGCTTTCTTT. Its protein product is CATLGQTEAFF.

In this sample, this clonotype turned up many times. The chain recombines TRBV19 with TRBJ2-1, with D possibly TRBD1 on 5 matching bases. Between the trimmed V and J ends, which lost 2 bases and 3 bases, there was a span of 14 bases. The CDR3 is 16 residues long. Germline lookup yields CDR1 LNHDA and CDR2 SQIVND (reference sequence). The chain's CDR3 is CASSIPGRVNYNEQFF. The CDR3 region has the DNA TGTGCCAGTAGTATACCCGGCAGGGTGAACTACAATGAGCAGTTCTTC.

This clonotype came up many times. J is TRBJ1-3 and V is TRBV12-3 or TRBV12-4; D gene uncertain. This CDR3 comprises 15 residues. Trimming left V 5 bases short and J 2 bases short, with 13 bases between. This CDR3 reads CASSLRSRPGNTIYF. In DNA, the CDR3 is TGTGCCAGCAGTCTTCGAAGCAGGCCTGGAAACACCATATATTTT.